This is a list of T cell receptor beta chains from one sample in a study of blood T cell repertoires in COVID-19. The repertoire was sequenced with immunoSEQ multiplex PCR; TCRdb's copy has only in-frame clones and lacks some. The sample consists of under 150,000 clones, around nine tenths of them appearing once. Sequenced material: peripheral blood. Receptor source: a man aged 65 to 79 with active COVID-19. Each CDR3 is given without its conserved first and last residue. The D gene is left open where the match is weak.

J: TRBJ1-2; D: -; V: TRBV6-1; CDR3: ASSEVTGSGYT
J: TRBJ1-3; D: TRBD1; V: TRBV2; CDR3: ASSPGGAGSGNTIY
J: TRBJ2-7; D: TRBD2; V: TRBV7-6; CDR3: ASSAYAGGPYEQY
J: TRBJ1-4; D: TRBD1; V: TRBV30; CDR3: AWRRRDRGEKLF
J: TRBJ2-7; D: -; V: TRBV7-3; CDR3: ASSPPTTGTYEQY
J: TRBJ2-1; D: -; V: TRBV5-1; CDR3: ASSLAAHRASNEQF
J: TRBJ1-5; D: -; V: TRBV28; CDR3: ASSSKTGPAEPQH
J: TRBJ1-2; D: TRBD1; V: TRBV6-5; CDR3: ASSRGRDYGYT
J: TRBJ2-1; D: TRBD2; V: TRBV11-1; CDR3: ASSLGVVSGGEQF
J: TRBJ2-1; D: TRBD2; V: TRBV7-9; CDR3: ASSLGREGRWNEQF
J: TRBJ2-1; D: -; V: TRBV5-1; CDR3: ASSPGEYNEQF
J: TRBJ2-7; D: -; V: TRBV7-2; CDR3: ASSLSLPYEQY
J: TRBJ1-1; D: TRBD1; V: TRBV7-9; CDR3: ASSPGQGRDTEAF
J: TRBJ2-3; D: TRBD1; V: TRBV3-1/TRBV3-2; CDR3: ASSPWTGSTDTQY
J: TRBJ2-2; D: TRBD2; V: TRBV7-2; CDR3: ASRPTSGSSGELF
J: TRBJ2-7; D: -; V: TRBV10-1; CDR3: ASSRDSYEQY
J: TRBJ1-1; D: TRBD1; V: TRBV7-2; CDR3: ASSPGTGGVGTEAF
J: TRBJ2-7; D: TRBD1; V: TRBV19; CDR3: ASSTWTGPEQY
J: TRBJ2-1; D: TRBD2; V: TRBV5-6; CDR3: ASSFSPGGSPTIYNEQF
J: TRBJ2-5; D: -; V: TRBV21-1; CDR3: ASSKRGRGAGGWETQY
J: TRBJ1-1; D: -; V: TRBV2; CDR3: ASSEAFPPTEAF
J: TRBJ1-2; D: -; V: TRBV24-1; CDR3: ATMDKNYGYT
J: TRBJ1-6; D: -; V: TRBV18; CDR3: ASSPSPEVPLH
J: TRBJ1-1; D: -; V: TRBV7-6; CDR3: ASSLASTEAF
J: TRBJ1-1; D: -; V: TRBV28; CDR3: ASSFPGRGNTEAF
J: TRBJ2-1; D: -; V: TRBV29-1; CDR3: SVGGRDRAF
J: TRBJ2-6; D: TRBD1; V: TRBV27; CDR3: ASRPRDSLSGANVLT
J: TRBJ2-6; D: -; V: TRBV5-8; CDR3: ASSLASGANVLT
J: TRBJ1-4; D: -; V: TRBV7-9; CDR3: ASSLYTNEKLF
J: TRBJ1-1; D: TRBD1; V: TRBV18; CDR3: ASSPLGQGARDLPEAF
J: TRBJ1-5; D: TRBD1; V: TRBV30; CDR3: AWSSTGEPQH
J: TRBJ2-1; D: TRBD1; V: TRBV6-5; CDR3: ASRLTGDSVFQF
J: TRBJ2-7; D: -; V: TRBV9; CDR3: ASSVRGLISYEQY
J: TRBJ2-5; D: -; V: TRBV2; CDR3: ASNRRKETQY
J: TRBJ1-6; D: TRBD1; V: TRBV5-4; CDR3: ASSPQGGSPLH
J: TRBJ1-2; D: TRBD1; V: TRBV20-1; CDR3: SASAAGTAAGYT
J: TRBJ1-5; D: -; V: TRBV19; CDR3: ASSGEGLREQPQH
J: TRBJ1-6; D: -; V: TRBV9; CDR3: ASSVDQRPYNSPLH
J: TRBJ2-7; D: TRBD2; V: TRBV4-1; CDR3: ASSQAATSGPYEQY
J: TRBJ2-7; D: -; V: TRBV28; CDR3: ASSFTGSSYEQY
J: TRBJ2-1; D: TRBD2; V: TRBV24-1; CDR3: ATSVTSGRSDEQF
J: TRBJ2-7; D: TRBD2; V: TRBV7-2; CDR3: ASSSTSGRIHEQY
J: TRBJ1-4; D: TRBD1; V: TRBV3-1/TRBV3-2; CDR3: ASSPGTGGTGANEKLF
J: TRBJ1-1; D: -; V: TRBV19; CDR3: ASSILGAGTEAF
J: TRBJ2-3; D: -; V: TRBV7-2; CDR3: ASSLVGVPDTQY
J: TRBJ1-5; D: TRBD1; V: TRBV2; CDR3: ASRSGQPNQPQH
J: TRBJ2-1; D: TRBD2; V: TRBV19; CDR3: ASSMGTSGRGNEQF
J: TRBJ1-1; D: TRBD1; V: TRBV12-3/TRBV12-4; CDR3: ASRGRTGGQAF
J: TRBJ2-7; D: -; V: TRBV12-2; CDR3: ASRGGISTYEQY
J: TRBJ2-1; D: -; V: TRBV29-1; CDR3: SVANNEQF
J: TRBJ2-5; D: TRBD2; V: TRBV7-2; CDR3: ASSPGLAGQETQY
J: TRBJ2-7; D: TRBD1; V: TRBV29-1; CDR3: SVGTSGTGHYEQY
J: TRBJ2-1; D: TRBD1; V: TRBV28; CDR3: ALAGQGTPNEQF
J: TRBJ2-2; D: TRBD2; V: TRBV24-1; CDR3: ATSRTSGGYTGELF
J: TRBJ1-2; D: -; V: TRBV5-5; CDR3: ASSPTGSNYGYT
J: TRBJ2-1; D: -; V: TRBV7-2; CDR3: ASSLGGPTYNEQF
J: TRBJ2-7; D: TRBD1; V: TRBV11-2; CDR3: ASSLQGAEQY
J: TRBJ2-5; D: -; V: TRBV9; CDR3: ASSVGGRAYQETQY